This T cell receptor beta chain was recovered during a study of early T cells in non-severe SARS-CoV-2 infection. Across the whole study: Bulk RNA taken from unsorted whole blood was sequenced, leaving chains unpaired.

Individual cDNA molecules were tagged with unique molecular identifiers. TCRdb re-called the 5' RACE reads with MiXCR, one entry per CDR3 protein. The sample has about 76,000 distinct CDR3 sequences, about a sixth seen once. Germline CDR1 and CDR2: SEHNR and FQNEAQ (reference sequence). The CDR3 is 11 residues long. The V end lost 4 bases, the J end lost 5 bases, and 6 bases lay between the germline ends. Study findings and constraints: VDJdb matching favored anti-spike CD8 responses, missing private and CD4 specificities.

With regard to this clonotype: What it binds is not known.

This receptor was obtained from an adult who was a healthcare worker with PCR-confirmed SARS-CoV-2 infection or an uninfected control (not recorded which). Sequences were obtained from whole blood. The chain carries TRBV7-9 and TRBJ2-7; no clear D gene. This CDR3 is CASSSAHEQYF. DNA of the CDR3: TGTGCCAGCAGCTCCGCCCACGAGCAGTACTTC.